A single sample is the source of the 2 T cell receptor beta chains below, sequenced in a study of T cell responses to AZD1222 COVID-19 vaccine. Here immunoSEQ multiplex PCR was the method, and the copy in TCRdb shows in-frame clones only, minus some. Counted here are about 140,000 clones, about 93% occurring once; the ten biggest clones make up approximately 9%. Sequences were derived from peripheral blood, sampled on day 0 of AZD1222 vaccination. The receptors shown here come from an adult in good health.

The chain couples TRBV6-1 to TRBJ1-5, with D maybe TRBD1 (5 bases). CDR3 length equals 13 residues. The V gene lost 8 bases and the J gene lost 8 bases, with 16 bases spanning the gap. Looked up from germline, CDR1 is MNHNS and CDR2 is SASEGT. The CDR3 sequence: CASGWGKREPQHF. DNA for the CDR3: TGTGCCAGCGGGTGGGGGAAGAGGGAGCCCCAGCATTTT.

The chain combines TRBV5-6 with TRBJ2-7, with D hard to call. Looked up from germline, CDR1 is SGHDT and CDR2 is YYEEEE. CDR3 length equals 13 residues. The V end was cut by 3 bases, the J end by 1 base, with 8 bases between. DNA of the CDR3: TGTGCCAGCAGCTCGCTCGCTTCCTACGAGCAGTACTTC. It translates to CASSSLASYEQYF.